This T cell receptor beta chain was obtained from a study of vaccination and CD4 T cells after COVID-19 (dated by TCRdb to between 2021 and 2023). With regard to the full study: Convalescent patients had a positive SARS-CoV-2 result on nasal swab PCR, and of these patients, under ten had mild disease and one had severe disease. The spike-specific CD4+ TCR repertoire was compared before and after mRNA vaccination in approximately 9 COVID-19 convalescent patients and a handful of infection-naive healthy vaccine recipients. As controls, cultures received a CEFX viral epitope pool (the positive control), an HIV-1 Nef peptide pool (the negative control), or no peptide at all. For stimulating the cultures, overlapping spike peptide pools were used, derived from SARS-CoV-2 as well as from the common cold coronaviruses HCoV-NL63, HCoV-OC43 and HCoV-229E. Two doses of either the Pfizer-BioNTech BNT162b2 vaccine (n=8) or the Moderna mRNA-1273 vaccine (n=2) were administered to participants. The convalescent cohort included six males and four females, with two Hispanic individuals, seven Caucasians, two Asians and one multiracial person. Post-vaccine blood samples were collected a median of about 72 days after the second vaccine dose, ranging from roughly 13 to 241 days. Post-COVID blood samples were collected from convalescent patients a median of roughly 100 days after diagnosis, with a range of roughly 30 to 161 days.

Between the V and J ends, shortened by 7 bases and 8 bases respectively, the junction contains 14 bases. Via the germline V gene, CDR1 is MNHNS and CDR2 SASEGT. The CDR3 starts with the cysteine, ends with the phenylalanine, and has 12 residues. Just the 36-base CDR3 DNA is kept, in frame starting at base 1. In this sample, this clonotype turned up a few times. The antigen this receptor binds is unknown. Nothing much larger sits one base from this clone, and base qualities are not available. According to the study, the label for this sample's treatment or condition signals: roughly ten-day PBMC culture with coronavirus spike peptide pools or control peptides (ViraFEST assay). The ViraFEST assay was used in the study, in which antigen-specific T cells were expanded with peptide pools and expanded clonotypes were subsequently identified by TCR sequencing. The convalescent patients' positive SARS-CoV-2 PCR tests fell between March and December 2020, which was before the Alpha, Beta and Delta variants emerged in the United States. Each well held 2.1 million or so PBMCs cultured in IMDM containing about 5% human AB serum and 9 to 10 IU/ml IL-2, with 8.5 to 10 ug/ml peptide pools added. On days 3 and 7, half of the culture medium was replaced with fresh IL-2-containing medium. Once the cells had been in culture for less than 11 days, the EasySep CD4+ T cell isolation kit was used to isolate CD4+ T cells by negative selection. Ficoll-Paque Plus gradient centrifugation was used to isolate PBMCs from whole blood, and the isolated PBMCs were then either used fresh or cryopreserved at -140C. In general, triplicate wells were set up for every culture condition.

Findings and caveats that apply to the study as a whole: Although the median number of SARS-CoV-2-reactive clonotypes went up from 21 after infection to 30 to 45 after vaccination, the increase was not significant. The study included relatively few convalescent patients and did not analyze early timepoints after natural infection. In convalescent patients, a median approximately 86% of post-vaccine SARS-CoV-2-reactive clones were detected only after vaccination, suggesting vaccine-specific priming. Of the vaccine-specific clones in convalescent patients, 304 of 307, or nearly all, reacted only to SARS-CoV-2 spike and did not cross-react with common cold coronaviruses.

The library was produced with PCR. TCR sequencing of DNA from cultured CD4+ T cells used the Oncomine TCR Beta short-read assay at the Johns Hopkins FTIC core. Genomic DNA was extracted from the cultured CD4+ T cells with the QIAamp micro DNA kit. Oncomine TCR Beta libraries from cultured CD4+ T cells were pooled using unique dual indexes and sequenced on an Illumina iSeq 100. The study's processing was this. Non-productive sequences were filtered out, and CDR3s that did not start with C, did not end with F or W, or were shorter than 7 amino acids were discarded. The MANAFEST web application was used to identify antigen-specific clonotypes by comparing peptide-stimulated wells against reference wells and other culture wells. Positive clones required FDR below 0.05, an odds ratio above 5, and productive frequency above 0.1% in at least two of three replicate wells. Cross-reactive clonotypes were defined as significantly expanded in both SARS-CoV-2 spike wells and at least one common cold coronavirus spike condition. Similarity between CDR3 sequences was evaluated in R version 3.6.1 using Levenshtein distances (stringdist) and unrooted phylogenetic trees (ape). TCRdb itself trimmed the public reads at Q25 with fastp, ran MiXCR and retained productive beta chains. Each entry is one CDR3 protein sequence, shown with its most common DNA and genes. TCRdb's processing, not the study's, gives the V and J calls here. The sample data list 21,000 or so distinct CDR3 sequences, and 60% to 75% of these were observed just once. 8.5% to 10% of the sample lies in the top ten.

The TCR comes from a human donor who had recovered from COVID-19. The chain uses TRBV6-1 and TRBJ1-1; no D gene can be assigned with confidence. What was sequenced was CD4+ T cells from blood, cultured in vitro. The DNA sequence is given as TGTGCCAGCACCCTTCAAGATGTCGAAGCTTTCTTT. Its product reads: CASTLQDVEAFF.